This T cell receptor (beta chain) stems from a study of CD8+ T cells in alopecia areata. Overall study context: Tofacitinib was given for 6 to 18 months, then stopped for 6 months.

The CDR3 loop spans 13 amino acids. V lost 4 bases and J lost 1, with 7 bases in between. In germline, CDR1 is SEHNR, CDR2 FQNEAQ (reference sequence). This clone was seen a few times. The authors extracted RNA and reverse transcribed it into cDNA as the sequencing template. Some clones are missing from TCRdb's copy, which holds only in-frame ones; the method was immunoSEQ multiplex PCR. The sample holds approximately 210,000 clones, 60% to 70% seen once. Treatment specified: oral pan-JAK inhibitor, 5-10 mg twice daily. Cell sorting was applied to PBMCs, and CD4+ and CD8+ T cells were collected. The sample consisted of CD4+ T cells sorted from blood, taken at week 4, from a patient treated with tofacitinib. The receptor's source is a human donor with alopecia areata. The chain links TRBV7-9 to TRBJ1-1; D perhaps matches TRBD1 (5 bases). The CDR3 coding sequence is TGTGCCAGCAGCTGGGGGGAGAACACTGAAGCTTTCTTT. Translating gives CASSWGENTEAFF. Full variable domain (missing parts from reference TRBV7-9 and TRBJ1-1): DTGVSQNPRHKITKRGQNVTFRCDPISEHNRLYWYRQTLGQGPEFLTYFQNEAQLEKSRLLSDRFSAERPKGSFSTLEIQRTEQGDSAMYLCASSWGENTEAFFGQGTRLTVV.